Sequencing of this TCR beta chain was carried out in a study of T-cell memory formation after mild COVID-19. Points from the study as a whole: Several responding clones turned up in pre-infection memory, indicating that cross-reactive memory may have taken part. While clones contracting from day 15 to 85 were balanced between CD4 and CD8, later expanders leaned CD4+. Whether second-wave clones peaking at day 37 were SARS-CoV-2 specific went unconfirmed. Shrinking CD4+ clones resided mostly in CM and EM, and CD8+ ones in EMRA.

Note on this clonotype: Its antigen remains unidentified.

This CDR3 comprises 14 residues. V lost 5 bases to trimming and J lost 5 bases; unmatched junction nucleotides: 4. CDR1 and CDR2 from the germline V gene are SNHLY and FYNNEI. Each CDR3 protein is one row after TCRdb ran MiXCR on the 5' RACE reads. The sample includes about 470,000 distinct CDR3 sequences, about 23% of them seen just once. The chain is built from TRBV2 and TRBJ2-2; 8 bases align to TRBD1. The receptor's source is an adult woman who had mild COVID-19 (a few samples of this study predate the infection). Cell type and time point are not known. Sequencing used PBMCs or a T cell subset sorted from them (not recorded which). The CDR3 bases are TGTGCCAGCAGTCAGGACAGGGTGACCGGGGAGCTGTTTTTT. Protein product: CASSQDRVTGELFF.